The T cell receptor (beta chain) described here comes from a study of blood T cell repertoires in COVID-19. This CDR3 contains 15 residues. Germline loops: CDR1 LGHDT, CDR2 YNNKEL (reference sequence). Trimming cost V 1 base and J 3 bases; bases outside gene matches: 5. Per the original data handling: Using reference gene primer amplification, nucleated cell counts were estimated. Only in-frame clones appear in the TCRdb table, and some are missing; sequencing was by immunoSEQ multiplex PCR. V, J and clone size reflect that table, while D and trimming were determined from the DNA. There are about 88,000 clones in the sample; more than 70% occur only once, and about 3% lies in the top ten.

The rearrangement uses TRBV3-1 (or the pseudogene TRBV3-2) and TRBJ2-7; 8 bases agree with TRBD1. The sample taken for sequencing was peripheral blood. This TCR came from a woman aged 80 or over with acute or convalescent COVID-19. In DNA form, the CDR3 reads TGTGCCAGCAGCCAAGGCCGGACAGGGTTCTACGAGCAGTACTTC. Translating it yields CASSQGRTGFYEQYF.